Following are 19 T cell receptor beta chains from one sample sequenced in a study of T cell repertoires in cytomegalovirus infection (dated by TCRdb to the late 2010s). The sequencer listed for this sample is Illumina HiSeq 1500. Clones were called with MiXCR by TCRdb after fastp trimmed the public reads at Q25, and only in-frame beta chains were retained. CDR3 protein duplicates are merged, each entry listing the most common genes and DNA. The sample table shows some 590,000 distinct CDR3 sequences, and just under 40% are seen once. Of the sample, around 48% falls within the top ten clones. The treatment or condition label, read with the paper, signifies: in vitro stimulation with specific CMV peptide epitopes to enrich CMV-specific T cells. For these TCRs, the target antigens are not known. This material consisted of cultured PBMCs, taken from culture after CMV antigen stimulation. These receptors originate from a human donor in good health (CMV status not recorded). Some clones in this sample may be carry-over from other donors' samples.

The genes are TRBV12-3 or TRBV12-4 and TRBJ1-6; a weak D match, TRBD1 (6 bases). Trimming shortened V by 4 bases and J by 4 bases, and 17 bases separated the two germline ends. The CDR3 runs to 17 residues. CDR3 region: CASSSAPGDPYNSPLHF. The CDR3, as DNA: TGTGCCAGCAGTTCGGCTCCAGGGGACCCGTATAATTCACCCCTCCACTTT.

With respect to this clonotype: A much larger clone lies one base from this, so it may be a read error. V is TRBV7-2 and J is TRBJ2-5, with 7 bases identical to TRBD2. V was pared by 4 bases and J by 1 base, with 3 bases of the junction left unmatched. In germline, CDR1 is SGHTA, CDR2 FQGNSA. The CDR3 consists of 14 residues. CDR3 protein: CASSSWTSQETQYF. The DNA for the CDR3 is TGTGCCAGCAGCTCCTGGACTAGCCAAGAGACCCAGTACTTC.

This clonotype was counted only a few times. This chain links TRBV6-1 with TRBJ1-1; TRBD1 agrees at 7 bases. The germline V gene encodes CDR1 MNHNS and CDR2 SASEGT. Trimming took 1 base from V and 5 from J; bases not matched to a gene: 4. The CDR3 totals 14 residues. This chain's CDR3 is CASSEGTGRTEAFF. The CDR3 DNA reads TGTGCCAGCAGTGAAGGGACAGGCCGGACTGAAGCTTTCTTT.

This clonotype has just a few counts. Mismatch with germline at one junction end may stem from a read error. The V gene is TRBV7-2, the J gene TRBJ2-5, with D unresolved. The CDR3 covers 12 residues. Looked up from germline, CDR1 is SGHTA and CDR2 is FQGNSA. The CDR3 bases are TGTGCCAGCCGCTTAGATTGGGGGACCCAGTACTTC. Its translation is CASRLDWGTQYF.

V gene TRBV18 combines with J gene TRBJ1-1; 11 bases are shared with TRBD1. Germline lookup yields CDR1 KGHSH and CDR2 LQKENI. The length of the CDR3 is 15 residues. The V and J ends lost 1 base and 6 bases, in that order; junction bases with no gene match: 4. CDR3 DNA sequence: TGTGCCAGCTCACCACTGCGGACAGGGGGCTCTGAAGCTTTCTTT. It translates to CASSPLRTGGSEAFF.

This clonotype was counted many times. This chain joins TRBV7-2 and TRBJ2-7; a possible D gene is TRBD2 (5 bases). This CDR3 comprises 13 residues. V lost 8 bases and J 3 bases, leaving 14 bases between the germline ends. Germline V gives CDR1 SGHTA, CDR2 FQGNSA. The CDR3 nucleotides are TGTGCCAGCCGGGGTGGGAATTTCTACGAGCAGTACTTC. Translation gives CASRGGNFYEQYF. The variable domain in full, completed from reference TRBV7-2 and TRBJ2-7, reads GAGVSQSPSNKVTEKGKDVELRCDPISGHTALYWYRQSLGQGLEFLIYFQGNSAPDKSGLPSDRFSAERTGGSVSTLTIQRTQQEDSAVYLCASRGGNFYEQYFGPGTRLTVT.

This clonotype has ten or more counts. The chain recombines TRBV7-2 with TRBJ1-5; 8 bases match TRBD1. CDR3 size: 15 residues. V gave up 5 bases and J gave up 6 bases; unmatched junction bases: 9. CDR1 and CDR2 from the germline V gene are SGHTA and FQGNSA. The CDR3 nucleotides read TGTGCCAGCAGCCCCGGACAGGGAGCGGGTCAGCCCCAGCATTTT. As protein: CASSPGQGAGQPQHF. Combining the CDR3 with reference TRBV7-2 and TRBJ1-5 gives the whole variable domain GAGVSQSPSNKVTEKGKDVELRCDPISGHTALYWYRQSLGQGLEFLIYFQGNSAPDKSGLPSDRFSAERTGGSVSTLTIQRTQQEDSAVYLCASSPGQGAGQPQHFGDGTRLSIL.

The V gene is TRBV6-1, the J gene TRBJ2-1; TRBD1 matches 7 bases. V shed 2 bases and J 2 bases; nucleotides not matched to a gene: 9. Germline assignment: CDR1 MNHNS and CDR2 SASEGT. There are 17 residues in the CDR3. The CDR3 loop reads CASSEPWGRGTYNEQFF. The DNA of the CDR3 is TGTGCCAGCAGTGAACCTTGGGGCAGGGGGACCTACAATGAGCAGTTCTTC.

This clonotype was seen a handful of times. This sequence joins TRBV9 and TRBJ2-7; the match to TRBD1 covers 7 bases. CDR3 length: 15 residues. CDR1 is SGDLS and CDR2 is YYNGEE in the germline V gene. V shed 3 bases and J 0 bases; nucleotides not matched to a gene: 6. CDR3 DNA: TGTGCCAGCAGCGGAACAGGGGATCTCTCCTACGAGCAGTACTTC. The encoded protein is CASSGTGDLSYEQYF.

The V gene is TRBV7-9, the J gene TRBJ2-1; 8 nucleotides align to TRBD2. This CDR3 spans 15 amino acids. The trim removed 4 bases at V and 7 bases at J, leaving 9 bases unmatched. Germline CDR1 SEHNR, CDR2 FQNEAQ (reference sequence). CDR3 residues: CASSSQAGDLNEQFF. The CDR3 bases are TGTGCCAGCAGCTCTCAAGCGGGAGATCTGAATGAGCAGTTCTTC.

The genes are TRBV5-6 and TRBJ2-2, with D hard to call. Germline V gene lookup returns CDR1 SGHDT and CDR2 YYEEEE. Trimming stripped 4 bases from V and 4 bases from J, with 8 bases between. CDR3 length: 13 amino acids. CDR3 sequence: CASSQQITGELFF. The CDR3 DNA reads as TGTGCCAGCAGCCAACAGATCACCGGGGAGCTGTTTTTT. The variable domain in full, completed from reference TRBV5-6 and TRBJ2-2, reads DAGVTQSPTHLIKTRGQQVTLRCSPKSGHDTVSWYQQALGQGPQFIFQYYEEEERQRGNFPDRFSGHQFPNYSSELNVNALLLGDSALYLCASSQQITGELFFGEGSRLTVL.

This clonotype has just a few counts. The chain employs TRBV11-3 and TRBJ2-1; D is possibly TRBD2 (6 bases). The V end lost 5 bases, the J end lost 5 bases, and 13 bases lay between the germline ends. The CDR3 runs to 14 residues. Germline CDR1 reads SGHNT; CDR2 reads YENEEA. In nucleotides, the CDR3 is TGTGCCAGCAGCCAAATGACGGGAGACAATGAGCAGTTCTTC. Protein sequence: CASSQMTGDNEQFF.

This rearrangement joins TRBV7-8 to TRBJ2-1; 7 nucleotides agree with TRBD2. V shed 4 bases, J shed 7 bases, and the junction held 7 bases outside the gene matches. The CDR3 has 14 amino acids. CDR1 is SGHVS, CDR2 FQNEAQ, per germline. This chain's CDR3 is CASSSRGVTNEQFF. The CDR3 DNA reads TGTGCCAGCAGCTCCCGGGGGGTTACTAATGAGCAGTTCTTC.

This clonotype has more than one count but fewer than ten. The V gene is TRBV7-8, the J gene TRBJ2-3; weak D call: TRBD2 (5 bases). Trimming pared 5 bases from V and 6 bases from J, leaving 18 bases between. The germline V gene encodes CDR1 SGHVS and CDR2 FQNEAQ. The CDR3 runs 15 residues. This CDR3 is CASSLPRAGGDTQYF. The CDR3, as DNA: TGTGCCAGCAGCCTACCAAGGGCAGGCGGGGATACGCAGTATTTT.

V is TRBV6-5 and J is TRBJ1-4; 8 positions match TRBD1. V dropped 5 bases and J dropped 8; count of bases not matched to a gene: 4. Germline V lookup: CDR1 MNHEY, CDR2 SVGAGI. The CDR3 contains 13 residues. The CDR3 DNA reads as TGTGCCAGCAGTGACAGGGGTTACGAAAAACTGTTTTTT. This encodes CASSDRGYEKLFF.

On this clonotype itself: A much larger clone sits a single nucleotide away, making a read error possible. The CDR3 spells CARSLVGGAIYEQYF. DNA for the CDR3: TGTGCCAGAAGCTTAGTTGGGGGCGCGATCTACGAGCAGTACTTC. The chain employs TRBV7-2 and TRBJ2-7; D is possibly TRBD1 (6 bases). The CDR3 loop spans 15 amino acids. The germline gives CDR1 SGHTA, CDR2 FQGNSA.

There are a few counts of this clonotype. The chain employs TRBV7-8 and TRBJ1-2, with D hard to call. V shed 5 bases and J shed 4 bases, with 8 bases lying between them. Germline V lookup: CDR1 SGHVS, CDR2 FQNEAQ. This CDR3 spans 12 amino acids. In DNA form, the CDR3 reads TGTGCCAGCAGCCGGGGAGTCTATGGCTACACCTTC. Translated, it gives CASSRGVYGYTF.

A few counts support this clonotype. The rearrangement links TRBV7-8 to TRBJ1-4; the D gene is possibly TRBD1 (6 bases). CDR1 and CDR2 from the germline V gene are SGHVS and FQNEAQ. V was cut by 1 base and J by 7 bases, with 13 bases left in between. The CDR3 contains 15 residues. Written as DNA, the CDR3 is TGTGCCAGCAGCTTAGTCTCAGGGGCAAGTGAAAAACTGTTTTTT. Protein sequence: CASSLVSGASEKLFF. Full variable domain (outside the CDR3, taken from reference TRBV7-8 and TRBJ1-4): GAGVSQSPRYKVAKRGQDVALRCDPISGHVSLFWYQQALGQGPEFLTYFQNEAQLDKSGLPSDRFFAERPEGSVSTLKIQRTQQEDSAVYLCASSLVSGASEKLFFGSGTQLSVL.

This clonotype was seen repeatedly, ten times or more. CDR3 in DNA: TGTGCCAGCAGCTTAGGGGAGAGTAGCGGGAGGATGGTCAAAAACATTCAGTACTTC. Amino acid sequence: CASSLGESSGRMVKNIQYF. The chain is built from TRBV7-2 and TRBJ2-4, with 10 bases lining up with TRBD2. Per germline, CDR1 SGHTA and CDR2 FQGNSA. The CDR3 runs to 19 residues. V dropped 1 base and J dropped 3; count of bases not matched to a gene: 12.